This is a list of T cell receptor beta chains from one sample in a study of shared clonotypes between healthy human individuals. Assay: immunoSEQ multiplex PCR; the TCRdb copy retains only in-frame clones and omits some. The data contain some 980,000 clones, more than 75% of them singletons. Source material: memory CD4+ T cells sorted from blood. The receptors shown here come from a man between 18 and 35 years old in good health. Each CDR3 is given without its conserved first and last residue. Each record gives: J gene, V gene, CDR3 protein.

J: TRBJ1-2; V: TRBV30; CDR3: AWSLFGGYGYT
J: TRBJ2-5; V: TRBV19; CDR3: ASRRGQGGETQY
J: TRBJ2-1; V: TRBV28; CDR3: ASRGLAGEDEQF
J: TRBJ1-1; V: TRBV6-5; CDR3: ASSYAQNTEAF
J: TRBJ1-6; V: TRBV9; CDR3: ASSGGFNNSPLH
J: TRBJ1-2; V: TRBV30; CDR3: AWSALGRGQGYT
J: TRBJ2-5; V: TRBV7-2; CDR3: ASSLAGTQETQY
J: TRBJ1-2; V: TRBV6-1; CDR3: ASSGGQGGYT
J: TRBJ2-3; V: TRBV25-1; CDR3: ASRTTRADTQY
J: TRBJ1-3; V: TRBV2; CDR3: ASSSDPSGGNTIY
J: TRBJ2-7; V: TRBV5-1; CDR3: ASSPLRDSYEQY
J: TRBJ2-2; V: TRBV9; CDR3: ASTRGGQGGTGELF
J: TRBJ2-1; V: TRBV7-7; CDR3: ASSFLRNGEQF
J: TRBJ2-7; V: TRBV19; CDR3: ASSTRWTSSYEQY
J: TRBJ2-3; V: TRBV18; CDR3: ASSPRFLAGVSTDTQY
J: TRBJ1-2; V: TRBV5-1; CDR3: ASSLEAGRGYGYT
J: TRBJ1-5; V: TRBV19; CDR3: ASLGQLDQPQH
J: TRBJ1-2; V: TRBV6-1; CDR3: ASSVQRRDRPGPYGYT
J: TRBJ1-1; V: TRBV7-2; CDR3: ASSLQGLKNTEAF
J: TRBJ2-3; V: TRBV25-1; CDR3: ASSKYEGITDTQY
J: TRBJ2-4; V: TRBV4-1; CDR3: ASSPLWGPRLAKNIQY
J: TRBJ1-1; V: TRBV7-9; CDR3: ASSTSGTTNTEAF
J: TRBJ2-3; V: TRBV6-5; CDR3: ASSYRSAATDTQY
J: TRBJ1-4; V: TRBV5-1; CDR3: ASSLGSGQGSEKLF
J: TRBJ1-3; V: TRBV9; CDR3: ASSVPAPSGNTIY
J: TRBJ2-3; V: TRBV4-1; CDR3: ASSQDATGRTDTQY
J: TRBJ1-2; V: TRBV5-1; CDR3: ASSTGGDYGYT
J: TRBJ1-6; V: TRBV7-2; CDR3: ASSSQRQGAGGNSPLH
J: TRBJ2-1; V: TRBV6-5; CDR3: ASNPGLGRYNEQF
J: TRBJ2-5; V: TRBV9; CDR3: ASSVGGQYQETQY
J: TRBJ2-3; V: TRBV5-1; CDR3: ASSHRGPATDTQY
J: TRBJ1-6; V: TRBV6-6; CDR3: ASSPGSGNSPLH